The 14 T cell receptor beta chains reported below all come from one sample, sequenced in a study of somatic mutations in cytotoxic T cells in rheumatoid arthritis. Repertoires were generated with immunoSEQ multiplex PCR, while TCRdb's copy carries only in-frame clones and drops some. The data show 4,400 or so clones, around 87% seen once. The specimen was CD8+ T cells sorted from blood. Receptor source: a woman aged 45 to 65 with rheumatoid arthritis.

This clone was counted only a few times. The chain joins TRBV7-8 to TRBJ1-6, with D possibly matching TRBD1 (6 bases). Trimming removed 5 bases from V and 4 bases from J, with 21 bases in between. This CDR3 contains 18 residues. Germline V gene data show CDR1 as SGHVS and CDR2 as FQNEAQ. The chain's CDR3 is CASSLSGGGGIYNSPLHF. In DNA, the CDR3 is TGTGCCAGCAGCCTATCTGGGGGCGGAGGAATTTATAATTCACCCCTCCACTTT.

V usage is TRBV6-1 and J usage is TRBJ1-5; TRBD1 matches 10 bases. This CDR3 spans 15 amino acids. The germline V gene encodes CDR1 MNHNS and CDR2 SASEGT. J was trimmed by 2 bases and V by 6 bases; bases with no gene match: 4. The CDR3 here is CASSPTGGGNQPQHF. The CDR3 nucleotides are TGTGCCAGCAGCCCGACAGGGGGCGGCAATCAGCCCCAGCATTTT.

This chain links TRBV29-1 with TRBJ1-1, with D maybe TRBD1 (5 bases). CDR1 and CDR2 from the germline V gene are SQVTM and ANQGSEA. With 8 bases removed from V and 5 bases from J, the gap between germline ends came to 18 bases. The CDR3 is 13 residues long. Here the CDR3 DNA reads TGCAGCCACCGGGGGGGTCAAGGGACTGAAGCTTTCTTT. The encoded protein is CSHRGGQGTEAFF.

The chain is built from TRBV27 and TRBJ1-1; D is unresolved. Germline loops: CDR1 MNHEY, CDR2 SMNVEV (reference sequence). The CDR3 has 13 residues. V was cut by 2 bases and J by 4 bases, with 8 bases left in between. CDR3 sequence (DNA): TGTGCCAGCAGTTTACGCGTTGGCACTGAAGCTTTCTTT. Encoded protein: CASSLRVGTEAFF.

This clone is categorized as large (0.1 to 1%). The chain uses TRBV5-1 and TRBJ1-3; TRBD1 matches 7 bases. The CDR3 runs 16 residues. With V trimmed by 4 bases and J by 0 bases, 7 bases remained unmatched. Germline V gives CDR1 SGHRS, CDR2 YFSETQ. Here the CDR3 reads CASSGDSQSSGNTIYF. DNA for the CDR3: TGCGCCAGCAGCGGGGACAGTCAATCCTCTGGAAACACCATATATTTT.

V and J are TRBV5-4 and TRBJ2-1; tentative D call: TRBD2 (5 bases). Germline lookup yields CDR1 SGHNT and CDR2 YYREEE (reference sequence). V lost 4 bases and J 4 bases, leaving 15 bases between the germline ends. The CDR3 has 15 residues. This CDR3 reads CASSPEGPTYNEQFF. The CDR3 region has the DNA TGTGCCAGCAGCCCCGAGGGCCCTACTTACAATGAGCAGTTCTTC.

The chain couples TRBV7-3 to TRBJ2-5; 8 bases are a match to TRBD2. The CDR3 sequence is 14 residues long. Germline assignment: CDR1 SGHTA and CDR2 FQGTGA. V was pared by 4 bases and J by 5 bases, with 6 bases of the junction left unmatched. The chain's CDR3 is CASSSGGGGETQYF. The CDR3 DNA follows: TGTGCCAGCAGCTCCGGGGGCGGGGGGGAGACCCAGTACTTC.

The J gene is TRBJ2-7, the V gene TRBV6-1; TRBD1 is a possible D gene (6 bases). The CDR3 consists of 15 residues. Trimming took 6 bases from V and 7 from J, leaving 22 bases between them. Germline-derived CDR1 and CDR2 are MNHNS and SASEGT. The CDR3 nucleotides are TGTGCCAGCAGCACCTGGACAGAGATTACGAGGGAGCAGTACTTC. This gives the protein CASSTWTEITREQYF.

The CDR3 region has the DNA TGTGCCAGCAGCGTGGCCGGGACTAGCGGGGGAAACGAGCAGTACTTC. This gives the protein CASSVAGTSGGNEQYF. The chain carries TRBV9 and TRBJ2-7; 14 positions match TRBD2. CDR3 length equals 16 residues. V dropped 2 bases and J dropped 5; count of bases not matched to a gene: 6. The germline CDR1 and CDR2 sequences are SGDLS and YYNGEE.

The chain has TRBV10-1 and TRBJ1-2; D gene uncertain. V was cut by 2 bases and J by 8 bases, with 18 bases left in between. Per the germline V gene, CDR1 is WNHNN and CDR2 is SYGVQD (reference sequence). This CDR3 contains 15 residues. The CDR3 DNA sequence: TGCGCCAGCAGTGAGCCTTTGTTTATCTTGCGGGGCTACACCTTC. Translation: CASSEPLFILRGYTF.

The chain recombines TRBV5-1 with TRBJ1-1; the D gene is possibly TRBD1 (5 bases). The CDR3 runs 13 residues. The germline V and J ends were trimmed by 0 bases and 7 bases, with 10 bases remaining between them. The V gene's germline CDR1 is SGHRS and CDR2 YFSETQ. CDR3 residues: CASSLDRYFEAFF. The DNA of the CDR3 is TGCGCCAGCAGCTTGGACAGGTACTTTGAAGCTTTCTTT.

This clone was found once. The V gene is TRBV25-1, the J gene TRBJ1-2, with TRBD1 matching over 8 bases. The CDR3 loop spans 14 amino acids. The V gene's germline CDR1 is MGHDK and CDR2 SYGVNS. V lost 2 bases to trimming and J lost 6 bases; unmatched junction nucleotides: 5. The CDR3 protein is CASSEQGAHNGYTF. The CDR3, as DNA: TGTGCCAGCAGTGAACAGGGGGCGCATAATGGCTACACCTTC.

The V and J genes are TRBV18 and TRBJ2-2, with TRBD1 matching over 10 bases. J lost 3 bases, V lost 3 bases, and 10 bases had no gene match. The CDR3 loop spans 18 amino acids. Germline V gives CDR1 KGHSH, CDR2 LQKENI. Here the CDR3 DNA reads TGTGCCAGCTCACCTCGGACAGGGGGAAACTTGGACACCGGGGAGCTGTTTTTT. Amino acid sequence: CASSPRTGGNLDTGELFF.

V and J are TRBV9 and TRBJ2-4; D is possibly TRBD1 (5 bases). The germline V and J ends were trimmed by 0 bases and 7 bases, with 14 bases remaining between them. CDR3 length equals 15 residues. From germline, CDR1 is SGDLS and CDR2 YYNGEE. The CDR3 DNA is TGTGCCAGCAGCGTAGGTGCAGGGTTGATCAACATTCAGTACTTC. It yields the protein CASSVGAGLINIQYF.